A few counts support the clone carrying this T cell receptor beta chain. With 6 bases removed from V and 5 bases from J, the gap between germline ends came to 20 bases. This CDR3 contains 16 residues. Germline V gene data show CDR1 as SNHLY and CDR2 as FYNNEI. This entry belongs to a study of T-cell memory formation after mild COVID-19. From the 5' RACE reads, TCRdb called clonotypes with MiXCR, one entry per CDR3 protein. This sample has around 320,000 distinct CDR3 sequences, with over 25% found just once. This chain joins TRBV2 and TRBJ1-5; D might be TRBD1 (6 bases). The clonotype originates from an adult woman who had mild COVID-19 (a few samples of this study predate the infection). Cell type and time point are not known. The sequencing sample was made of PBMCs or a T cell subset sorted from them (not recorded which). CDR3 residues: CASRRGSGQLYQPQHF. CDR3 in DNA: TGTGCCAGCAGGAGAGGGTCGGGACAACTGTATCAGCCCCAGCATTTT. Full variable domain (rest looked up from reference TRBV2 and TRBJ1-5): EPEVTQTPSHQVTQMGQEVILRCVPISNHLYFYWYRQILGQKVEFLVSFYNNEISEKSEIFDDQFSVERPDGSNFTLKIRSTKLEDSAMYFCASRRGSGQLYQPQHFGDGTRLSIL.